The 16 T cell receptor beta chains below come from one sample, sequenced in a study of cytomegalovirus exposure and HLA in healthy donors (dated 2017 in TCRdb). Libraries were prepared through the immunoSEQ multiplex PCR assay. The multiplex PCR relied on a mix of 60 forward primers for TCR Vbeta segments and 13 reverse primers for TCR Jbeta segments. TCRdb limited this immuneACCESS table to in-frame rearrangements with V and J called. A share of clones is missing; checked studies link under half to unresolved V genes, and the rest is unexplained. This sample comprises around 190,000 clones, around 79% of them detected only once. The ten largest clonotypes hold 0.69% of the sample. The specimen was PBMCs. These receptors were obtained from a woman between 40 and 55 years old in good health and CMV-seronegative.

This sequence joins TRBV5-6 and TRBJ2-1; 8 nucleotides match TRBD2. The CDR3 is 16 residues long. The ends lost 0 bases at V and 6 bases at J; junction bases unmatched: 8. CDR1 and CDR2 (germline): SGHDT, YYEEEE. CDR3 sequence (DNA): TGTGCCAGCAGCTTGGGGACACGGGGGGGCGTCAATGAGCAGTTCTTC. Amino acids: CASSLGTRGGVNEQFF.

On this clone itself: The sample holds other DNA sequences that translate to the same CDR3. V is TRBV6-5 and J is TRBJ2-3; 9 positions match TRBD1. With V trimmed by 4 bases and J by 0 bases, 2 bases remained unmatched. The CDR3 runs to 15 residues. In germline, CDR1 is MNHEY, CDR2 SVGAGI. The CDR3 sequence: CASSLQGASTDTQYF. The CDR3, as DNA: TGTGCCAGCAGTTTACAGGGGGCTAGCACAGATACGCAGTATTTT.

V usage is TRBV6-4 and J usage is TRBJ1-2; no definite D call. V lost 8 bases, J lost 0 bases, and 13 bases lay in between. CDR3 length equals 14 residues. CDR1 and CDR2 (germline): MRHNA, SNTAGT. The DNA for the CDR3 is TGTGCCAGCTCACCCTCGTACTCTAACTATGGCTACACCTTC. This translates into CASSPSYSNYGYTF.

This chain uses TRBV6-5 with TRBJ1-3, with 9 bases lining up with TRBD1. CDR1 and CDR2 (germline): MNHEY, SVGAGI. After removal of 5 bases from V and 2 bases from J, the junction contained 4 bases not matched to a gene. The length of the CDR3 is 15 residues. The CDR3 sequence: CASSRRTGAGNTIYF. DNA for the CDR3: TGTGCCAGCAGTCGCCGGACAGGGGCTGGAAACACCATATATTTT.

The CDR3, as DNA: TGTGCCAGCAGCCCAAACCGACTAGGGACAGGGAGCTACGAGCAGTACTTC. Amino acid sequence: CASSPNRLGTGSYEQYF. The gene calls are TRBV7-9 and TRBJ2-5, with TRBD1 matching 9 bases. The J call is uncertain, as TRBJ2-7 better fits the DNA end. Germline values: CDR1 SEHNR, CDR2 FQNEAQ (reference sequence). The CDR3 covers 17 residues.

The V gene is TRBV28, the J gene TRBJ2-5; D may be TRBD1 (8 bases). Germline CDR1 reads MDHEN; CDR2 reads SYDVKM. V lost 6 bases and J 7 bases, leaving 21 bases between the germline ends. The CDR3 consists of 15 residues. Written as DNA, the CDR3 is TGTGCCAGCAGCCTTTCACAGGGGGGGTCATGGACCCAGTACTTC. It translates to CASSLSQGGSWTQYF. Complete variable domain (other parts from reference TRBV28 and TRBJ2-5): DVKVTQSSRYLVKRTGEKVFLECVQDMDHENMFWYRQDPGLGLRLIYFSYDVKMKEKGDIPEGYSVSREKKERFSLILESASTNQTSMYLCASSLSQGGSWTQYFGPGTRLLVL.

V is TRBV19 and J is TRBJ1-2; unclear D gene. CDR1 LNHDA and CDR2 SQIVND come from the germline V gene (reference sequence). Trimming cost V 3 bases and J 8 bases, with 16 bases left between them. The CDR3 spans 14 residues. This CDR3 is CASSITSTGGGYTF. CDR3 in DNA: TGTGCCAGTAGTATCACGTCGACGGGAGGCGGCTACACCTTC.

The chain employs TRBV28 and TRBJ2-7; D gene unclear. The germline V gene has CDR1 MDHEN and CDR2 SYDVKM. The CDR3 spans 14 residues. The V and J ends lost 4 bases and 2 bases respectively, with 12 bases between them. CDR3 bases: TGTGCCAGCAGTTATCAGACTGTACCCTACGAGCAGTACTTC. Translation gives CASSYQTVPYEQYF.

In nucleotides, the CDR3 is TGCGCCAGCAGCCACACTAGCGGCGGCACAGATACGCAGTATTTT. This sequence encodes CASSHTSGGTDTQYF. This chain joins TRBV4-3 and TRBJ2-3, with 8 bases lining up with TRBD2. Germline trimming cut 3 bases from V and 1 base from J; bases unmatched to any gene: 3. In germline, CDR1 is LGHNA, CDR2 YSLEER. The CDR3 spans 15 residues.

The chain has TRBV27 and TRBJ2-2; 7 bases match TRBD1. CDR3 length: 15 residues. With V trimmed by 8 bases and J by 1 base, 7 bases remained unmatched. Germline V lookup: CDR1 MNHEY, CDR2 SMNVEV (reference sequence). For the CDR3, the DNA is TGTGCCAGCGGTGACAGGGTACAGAACACCGGGGAGCTGTTTTTT. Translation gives CASGDRVQNTGELFF.

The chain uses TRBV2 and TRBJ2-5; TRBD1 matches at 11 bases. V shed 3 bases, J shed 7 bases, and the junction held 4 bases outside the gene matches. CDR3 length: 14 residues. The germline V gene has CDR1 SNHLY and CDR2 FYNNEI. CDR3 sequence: CASSDGTGGVTQYF. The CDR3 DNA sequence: TGTGCCAGCAGTGATGGGACAGGGGGGGTGACCCAGTACTTC.

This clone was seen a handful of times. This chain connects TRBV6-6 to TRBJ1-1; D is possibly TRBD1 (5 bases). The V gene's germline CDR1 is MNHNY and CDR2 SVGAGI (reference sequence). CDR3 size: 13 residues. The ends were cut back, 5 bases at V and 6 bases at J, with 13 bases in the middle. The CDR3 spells CASSLRGEAEAFF. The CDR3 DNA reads TGTGCCAGCAGTCTCCGGGGGGAGGCTGAAGCTTTCTTT.

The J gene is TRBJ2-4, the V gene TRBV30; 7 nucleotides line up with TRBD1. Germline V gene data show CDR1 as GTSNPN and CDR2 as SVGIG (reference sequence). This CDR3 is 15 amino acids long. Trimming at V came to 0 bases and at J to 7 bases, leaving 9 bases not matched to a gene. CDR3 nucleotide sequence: TGTGCCTGGAGTGTACGGATCAGACAGGGTAACATTCAGTACTTC. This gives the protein CAWSVRIRQGNIQYF.

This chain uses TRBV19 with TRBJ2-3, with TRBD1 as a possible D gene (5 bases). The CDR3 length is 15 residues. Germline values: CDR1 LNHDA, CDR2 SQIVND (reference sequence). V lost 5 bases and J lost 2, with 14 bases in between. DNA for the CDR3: TGTGCCAGTAGTCCCCTAGGGGCGGACACAGATACGCAGTATTTT. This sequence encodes CASSPLGADTDTQYF.

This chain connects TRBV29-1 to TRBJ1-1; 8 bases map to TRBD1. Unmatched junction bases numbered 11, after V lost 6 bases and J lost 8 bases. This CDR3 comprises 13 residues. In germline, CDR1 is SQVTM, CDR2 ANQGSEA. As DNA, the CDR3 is TGCAGCGTCCGTTTTCAGGGGGCGAGGGAAGCTTTCTTT. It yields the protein CSVRFQGAREAFF.

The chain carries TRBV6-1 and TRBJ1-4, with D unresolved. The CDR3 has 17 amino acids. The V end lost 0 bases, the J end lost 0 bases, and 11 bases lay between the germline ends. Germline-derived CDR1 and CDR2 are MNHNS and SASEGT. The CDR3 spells CASSEAEVAATNEKLFF. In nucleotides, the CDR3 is TGTGCCAGCAGTGAAGCGGAGGTCGCTGCAACTAATGAAAAACTGTTTTTT.